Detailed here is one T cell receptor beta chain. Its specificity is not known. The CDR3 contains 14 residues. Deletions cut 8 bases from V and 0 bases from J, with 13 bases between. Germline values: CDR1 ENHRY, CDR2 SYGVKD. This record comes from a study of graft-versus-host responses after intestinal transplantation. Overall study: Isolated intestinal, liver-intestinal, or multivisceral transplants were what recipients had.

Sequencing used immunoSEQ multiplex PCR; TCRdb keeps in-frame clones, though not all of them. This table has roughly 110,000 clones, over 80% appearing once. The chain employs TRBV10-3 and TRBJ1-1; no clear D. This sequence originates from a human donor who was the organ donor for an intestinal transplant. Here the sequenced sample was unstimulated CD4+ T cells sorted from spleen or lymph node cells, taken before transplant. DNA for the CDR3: TGTGCCATCGGGAAGAGTCTCATGAACACTGAAGCTTTCTTT. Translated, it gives CAIGKSLMNTEAFF.